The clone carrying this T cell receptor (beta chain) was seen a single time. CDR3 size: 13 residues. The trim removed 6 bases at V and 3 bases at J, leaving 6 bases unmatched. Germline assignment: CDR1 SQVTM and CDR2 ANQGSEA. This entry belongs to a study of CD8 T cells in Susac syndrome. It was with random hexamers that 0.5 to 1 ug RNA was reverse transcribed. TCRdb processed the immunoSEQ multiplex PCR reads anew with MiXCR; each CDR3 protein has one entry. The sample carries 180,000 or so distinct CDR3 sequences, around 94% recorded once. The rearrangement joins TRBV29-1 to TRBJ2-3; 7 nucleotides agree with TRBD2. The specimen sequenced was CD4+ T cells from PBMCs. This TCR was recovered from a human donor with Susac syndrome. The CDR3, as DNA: TGCAGCGTCCGACCGGGACTAACAGATACGCAGTATTTT. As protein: CSVRPGLTDTQYF.